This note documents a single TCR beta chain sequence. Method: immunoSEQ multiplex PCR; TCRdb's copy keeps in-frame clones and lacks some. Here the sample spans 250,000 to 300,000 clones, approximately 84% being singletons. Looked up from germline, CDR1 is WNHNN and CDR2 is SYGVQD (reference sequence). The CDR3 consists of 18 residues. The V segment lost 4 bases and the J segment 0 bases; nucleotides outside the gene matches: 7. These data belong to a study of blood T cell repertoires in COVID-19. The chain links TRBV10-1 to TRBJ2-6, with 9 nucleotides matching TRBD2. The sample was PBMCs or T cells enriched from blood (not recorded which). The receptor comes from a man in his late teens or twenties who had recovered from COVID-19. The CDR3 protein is CASSGGLAGVSGANVLTF. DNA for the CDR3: TGCGCCAGCAGTGGTGGGTTAGCGGGAGTCTCTGGGGCCAACGTCCTGACTTTC.